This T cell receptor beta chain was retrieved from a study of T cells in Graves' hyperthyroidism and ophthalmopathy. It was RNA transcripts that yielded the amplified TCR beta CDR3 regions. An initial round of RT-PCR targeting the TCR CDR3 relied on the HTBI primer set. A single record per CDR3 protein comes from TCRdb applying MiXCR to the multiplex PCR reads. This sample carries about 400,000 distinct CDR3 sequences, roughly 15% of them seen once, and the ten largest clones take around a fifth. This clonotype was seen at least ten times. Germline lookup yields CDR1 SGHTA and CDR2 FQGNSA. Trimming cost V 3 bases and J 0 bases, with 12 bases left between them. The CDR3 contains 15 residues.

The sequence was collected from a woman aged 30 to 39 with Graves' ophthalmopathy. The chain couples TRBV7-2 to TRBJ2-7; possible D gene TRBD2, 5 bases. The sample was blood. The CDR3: CASSFGGLSSYEQYF. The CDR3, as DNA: TGTGCCAGCAGCTTCGGCGGGCTCAGCTCCTACGAGCAGTACTTC.